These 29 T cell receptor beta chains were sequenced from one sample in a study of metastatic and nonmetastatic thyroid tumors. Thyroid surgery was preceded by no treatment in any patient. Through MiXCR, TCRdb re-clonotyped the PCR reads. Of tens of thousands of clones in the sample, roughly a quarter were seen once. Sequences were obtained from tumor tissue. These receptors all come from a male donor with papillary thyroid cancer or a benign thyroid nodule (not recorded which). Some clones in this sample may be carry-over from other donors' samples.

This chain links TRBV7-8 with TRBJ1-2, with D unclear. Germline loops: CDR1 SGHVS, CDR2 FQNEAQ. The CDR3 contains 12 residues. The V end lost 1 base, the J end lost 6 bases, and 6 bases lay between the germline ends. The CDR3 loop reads CASSLVSNGYTF. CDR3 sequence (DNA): TGTGCCAGCAGCTTAGTTAGTAATGGCTACACCTTC. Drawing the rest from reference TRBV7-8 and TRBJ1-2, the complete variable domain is GAGVSQSPRYKVAKRGQDVALRCDPISGHVSLFWYQQALGQGPEFLTYFQNEAQLDKSGLPSDRFFAERPEGSVSTLKIQRTQQEDSAVYLCASSLVSNGYTFGSGTRLTVV.

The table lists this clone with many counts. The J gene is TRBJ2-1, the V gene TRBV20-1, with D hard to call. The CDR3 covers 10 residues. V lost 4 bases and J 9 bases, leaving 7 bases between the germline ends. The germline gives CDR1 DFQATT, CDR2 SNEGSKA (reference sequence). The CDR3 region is CSAIFSEQFF. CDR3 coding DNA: TGCAGTGCTATCTTCAGTGAGCAGTTCTTC.

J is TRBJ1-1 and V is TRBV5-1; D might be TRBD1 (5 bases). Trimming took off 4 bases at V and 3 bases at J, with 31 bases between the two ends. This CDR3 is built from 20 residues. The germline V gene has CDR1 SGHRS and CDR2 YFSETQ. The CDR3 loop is CASSRGWEGRRSVKDTEAFF. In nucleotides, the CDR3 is TGCGCCAGCAGCAGGGGATGGGAGGGACGACGAAGTGTAAAAGACACTGAAGCTTTCTTT.

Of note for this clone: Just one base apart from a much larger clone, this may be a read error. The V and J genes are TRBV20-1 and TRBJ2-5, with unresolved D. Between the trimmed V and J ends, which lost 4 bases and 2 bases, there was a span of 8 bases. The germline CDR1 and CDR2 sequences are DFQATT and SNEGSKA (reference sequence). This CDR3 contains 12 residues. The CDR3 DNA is TGCAGTGCTAACAAGGCTCAAGAGACCCAGTACTTC. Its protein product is CSANKAQETQYF.

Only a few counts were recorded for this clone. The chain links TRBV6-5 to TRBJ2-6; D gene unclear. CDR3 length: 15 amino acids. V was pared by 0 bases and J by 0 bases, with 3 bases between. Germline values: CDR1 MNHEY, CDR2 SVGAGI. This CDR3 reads CASSYSSSGANVLTF. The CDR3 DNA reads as TGTGCCAGCAGTTACTCTAGCTCTGGGGCCAACGTCCTGACTTTC.

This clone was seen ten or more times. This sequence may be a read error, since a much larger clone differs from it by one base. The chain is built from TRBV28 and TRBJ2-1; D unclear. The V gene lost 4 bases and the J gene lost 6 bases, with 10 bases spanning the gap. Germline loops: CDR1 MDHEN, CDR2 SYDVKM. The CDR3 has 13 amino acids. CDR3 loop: CASSSSRPNEQFF. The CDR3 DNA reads TGTGCCAGCAGTTCCTCCAGGCCCAATGAGCAGTTCTTC.

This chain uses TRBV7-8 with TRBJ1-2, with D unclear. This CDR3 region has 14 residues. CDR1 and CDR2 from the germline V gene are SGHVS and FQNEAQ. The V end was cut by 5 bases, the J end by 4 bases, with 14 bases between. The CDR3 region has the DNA TGTGCCAGCAGCCCTGGACTGAGGACCTATGGCTACACCTTC. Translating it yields CASSPGLRTYGYTF.

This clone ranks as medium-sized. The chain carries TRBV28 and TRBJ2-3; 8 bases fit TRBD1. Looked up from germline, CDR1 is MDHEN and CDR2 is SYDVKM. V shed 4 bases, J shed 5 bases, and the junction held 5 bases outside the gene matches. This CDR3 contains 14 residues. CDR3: CASSSGQGGDTQYF. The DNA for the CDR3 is TGTGCCAGCAGTTCTGGACAGGGTGGAGATACGCAGTATTTT.

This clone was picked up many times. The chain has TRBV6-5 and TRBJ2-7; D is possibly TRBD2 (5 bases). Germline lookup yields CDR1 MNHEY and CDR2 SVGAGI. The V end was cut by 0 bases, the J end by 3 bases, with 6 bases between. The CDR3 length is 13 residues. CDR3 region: CASSYSAGYEQYF. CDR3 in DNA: TGTGCCAGCAGTTACTCGGCGGGCTACGAGCAGTACTTC.

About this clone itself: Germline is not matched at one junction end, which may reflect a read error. The DNA for the CDR3 is TGCGCCAGCAGCATACGGACTAGCGAGGCTAGCTCCCACAATGAGCAGTTCTTC. It codes for CASSIRTSEASSHNEQFF. The rearrangement joins TRBV5-1 to TRBJ2-1, with 9 bases matching TRBD2. This CDR3 region has 18 residues. Germline V CDR1 and CDR2: SGHRS, YFSETQ.

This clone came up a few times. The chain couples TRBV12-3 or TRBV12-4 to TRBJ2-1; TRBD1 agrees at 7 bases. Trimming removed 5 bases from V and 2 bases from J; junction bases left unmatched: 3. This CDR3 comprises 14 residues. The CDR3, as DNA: TGTGCCAGCAGTATAACAGGGGCCTACAATGAGCAGTTCTTC. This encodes CASSITGAYNEQFF.

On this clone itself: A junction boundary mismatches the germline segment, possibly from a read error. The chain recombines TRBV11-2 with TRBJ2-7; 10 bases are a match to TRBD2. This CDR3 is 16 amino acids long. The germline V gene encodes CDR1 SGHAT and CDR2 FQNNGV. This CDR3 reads CASSPLGLAGEGEPYF. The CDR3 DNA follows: TGTGCCAGCAGCCCCCTTGGGCTAGCGGGAGAAGGGGAGCCGTACTTC.

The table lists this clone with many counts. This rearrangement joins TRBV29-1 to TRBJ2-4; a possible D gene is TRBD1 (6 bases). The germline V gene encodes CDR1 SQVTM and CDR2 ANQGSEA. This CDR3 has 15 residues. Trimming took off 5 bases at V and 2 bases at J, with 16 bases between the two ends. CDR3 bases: TGCAGCGTTCCAGGGGCCGACGTTCCCAAAAACATTCAGTACTTC. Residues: CSVPGADVPKNIQYF.

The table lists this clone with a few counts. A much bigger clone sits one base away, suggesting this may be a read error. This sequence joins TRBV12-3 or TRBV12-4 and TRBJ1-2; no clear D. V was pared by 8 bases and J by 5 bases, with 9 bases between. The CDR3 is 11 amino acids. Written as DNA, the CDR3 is TGTGCCAGCTCCCCCAGGTATGGCTACACCTTC. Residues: CASSPRYGYTF.

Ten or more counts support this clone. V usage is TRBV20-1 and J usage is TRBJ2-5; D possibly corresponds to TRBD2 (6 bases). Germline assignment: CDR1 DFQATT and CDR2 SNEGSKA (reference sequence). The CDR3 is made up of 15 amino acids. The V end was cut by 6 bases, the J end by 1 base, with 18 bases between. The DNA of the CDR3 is TGCAGTGCCATGGATAGCGGCCAGATCCAAGAGACCCAGTACTTC. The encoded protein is CSAMDSGQIQETQYF.

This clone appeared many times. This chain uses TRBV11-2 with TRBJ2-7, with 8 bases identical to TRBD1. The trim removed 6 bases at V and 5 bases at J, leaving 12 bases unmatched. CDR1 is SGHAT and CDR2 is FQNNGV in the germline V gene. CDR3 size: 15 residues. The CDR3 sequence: CASRKTGGPFHEQYF. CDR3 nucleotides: TGTGCCAGCAGAAAAACAGGGGGGCCCTTCCACGAGCAGTACTTC.

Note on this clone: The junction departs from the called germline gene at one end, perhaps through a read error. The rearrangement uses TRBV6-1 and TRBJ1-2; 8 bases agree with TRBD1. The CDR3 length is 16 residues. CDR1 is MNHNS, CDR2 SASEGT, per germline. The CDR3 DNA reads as TGTGACAGCAGCCGTACCCACGCGAGACAGGGGCATGGCTACACCTTC. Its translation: CDSSRTHARQGHGYTF.

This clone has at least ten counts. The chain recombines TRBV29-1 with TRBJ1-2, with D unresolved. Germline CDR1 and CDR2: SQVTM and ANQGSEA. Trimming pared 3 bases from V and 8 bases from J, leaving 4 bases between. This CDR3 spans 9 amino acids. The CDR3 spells CSVEVGYTF. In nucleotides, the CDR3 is TGCAGCGTTGAGGTGGGCTACACCTTC. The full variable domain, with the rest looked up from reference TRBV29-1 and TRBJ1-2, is SAVISQKPSRDICQRGTSLTIQCQVDSQVTMMFWYRQQPGQSLTLIATANQGSEATYESGFVIDKFPISRPNLTFSTLTVSNMSPEDSSIYLCSVEVGYTFGSGTRLTVV.

The CDR3 nucleotides read TGCGCCAGCAGTCCGCTTCCTCGACCGGGACAGCACTTCGCGAAAGATACGCAGTATTTT. Translated: CASSPLPRPGQHFAKDTQYF. The chain is built from TRBV10-1 and TRBJ2-3; 7 bases match TRBD1. V shed 5 bases, J shed 5 bases, and the junction held 25 bases outside the gene matches. The CDR3 runs to 20 residues. CDR1 WNHNN and CDR2 SYGVQD come from the germline V gene (reference sequence).

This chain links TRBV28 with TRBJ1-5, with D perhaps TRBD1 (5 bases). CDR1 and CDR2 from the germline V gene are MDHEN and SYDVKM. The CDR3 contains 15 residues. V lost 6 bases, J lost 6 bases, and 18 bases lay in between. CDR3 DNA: TGTGCCAGCAGCTCGGGTGGAGCGGGGGGTCAGCCCCAGCATTTT. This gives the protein CASSSGGAGGQPQHF.

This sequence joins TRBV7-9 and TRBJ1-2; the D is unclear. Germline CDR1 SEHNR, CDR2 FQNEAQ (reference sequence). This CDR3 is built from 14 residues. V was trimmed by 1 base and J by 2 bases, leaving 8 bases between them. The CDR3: CASSLDWGNYGYTF. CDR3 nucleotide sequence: TGTGCCAGCAGCTTAGATTGGGGAAACTATGGCTACACCTTC.

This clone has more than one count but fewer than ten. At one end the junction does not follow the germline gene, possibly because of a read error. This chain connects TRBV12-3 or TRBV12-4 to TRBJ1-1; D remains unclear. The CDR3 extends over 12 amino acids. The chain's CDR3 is CASSLTNTEALF. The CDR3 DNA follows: TGTGCCAGCAGTTTGACGAACACTGAAGCTCTCTTC.

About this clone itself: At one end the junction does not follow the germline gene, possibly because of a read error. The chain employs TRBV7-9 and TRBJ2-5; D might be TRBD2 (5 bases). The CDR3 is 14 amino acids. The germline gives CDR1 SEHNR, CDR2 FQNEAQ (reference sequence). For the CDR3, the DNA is TGTGCCAGCAGCGCGAGAGCTAGCAGAGAGACCCATTACTTC. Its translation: CASSARASRETHYF.

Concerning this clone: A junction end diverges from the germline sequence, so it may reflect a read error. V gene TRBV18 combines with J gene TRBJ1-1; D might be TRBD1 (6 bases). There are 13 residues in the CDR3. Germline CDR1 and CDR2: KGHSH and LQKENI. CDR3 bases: TGTGCCAGCTCGCCACAGGGGAACACTGAAGCTTTCTTT. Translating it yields CASSPQGNTEAFF.

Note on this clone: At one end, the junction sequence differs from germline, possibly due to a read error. CDR3 sequence reads: CASIYSMDGSETQYF. The CDR3 region has the DNA TGTGCCAGCATTTACTCGATGGACGGGTCAGAGACCCAGTACTTC. The chain joins TRBV6-2 or TRBV6-3 to TRBJ2-5; D remains unclear. CDR1 and CDR2 (germline): MNHEY, SVGEGT. CDR3 length equals 15 residues.

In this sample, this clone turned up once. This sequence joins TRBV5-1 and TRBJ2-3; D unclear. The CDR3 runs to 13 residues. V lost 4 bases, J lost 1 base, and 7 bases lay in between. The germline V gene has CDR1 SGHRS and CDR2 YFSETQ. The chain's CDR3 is CASSDTGTDTQYF. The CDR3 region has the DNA TGCGCCAGCAGCGACACCGGCACAGATACGCAGTATTTT.

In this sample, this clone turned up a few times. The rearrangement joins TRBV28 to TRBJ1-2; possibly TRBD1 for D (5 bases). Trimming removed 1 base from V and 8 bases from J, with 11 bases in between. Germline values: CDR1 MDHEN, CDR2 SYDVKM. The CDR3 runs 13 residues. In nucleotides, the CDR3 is TGTGCCAGCAGTTTATCGTCAGGGTCGGGCTACACCTTC. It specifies CASSLSSGSGYTF.

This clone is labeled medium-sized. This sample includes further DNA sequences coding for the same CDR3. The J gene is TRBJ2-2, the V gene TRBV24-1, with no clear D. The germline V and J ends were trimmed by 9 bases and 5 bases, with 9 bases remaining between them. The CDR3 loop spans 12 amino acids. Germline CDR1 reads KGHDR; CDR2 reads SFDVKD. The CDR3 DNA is TGTGCCACCGGAAAGACAACCGGGGAGCTGTTTTTT. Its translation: CATGKTTGELFF.

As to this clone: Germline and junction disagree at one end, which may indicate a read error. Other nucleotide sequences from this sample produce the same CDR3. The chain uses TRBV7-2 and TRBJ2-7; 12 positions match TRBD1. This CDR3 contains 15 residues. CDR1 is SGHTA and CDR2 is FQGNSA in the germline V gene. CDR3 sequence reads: CASSPGGTGGYDQYF. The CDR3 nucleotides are TGTGCCAGCAGCCCGGGTGGGACAGGGGGCTACGATCAGTACTTC.